This T cell receptor beta chain is drawn from a study of blood T cell repertoires in COVID-19. Overall study context: Spain, Italy and the United States supplied samples that represented acute and convalescent COVID-19. The analysed material was cDNA or gDNA that came from T cells, B-cell-depleted T cells, or PBMCs.

In the study's own analysis: Reference gene primer amplification yielded estimated nucleated cell counts. The protocol was immunoSEQ multiplex PCR, while the TCRdb copy is restricted to in-frame clones and leaves out a portion. That table gives V, J and clone size, and the DNA gave D and trimming. The data contain 100,000 to 110,000 clones, about 90% of them singletons. Sequenced input: peripheral blood. The TCR comes from a man aged 25 to 40 in a cohort sampled during active COVID-19.

Here the CDR3 DNA reads TGTGCCAGCAGCCCTCAGAACAGGGGGACCGGGGAGCTGTTTTTT. This gives the protein CASSPQNRGTGELFF. The genes are TRBV5-4 and TRBJ2-2; TRBD1 agrees at 8 bases. The CDR3 has 15 residues. V lost 4 bases to trimming and J lost 5 bases; unmatched junction nucleotides: 7. The V gene's germline CDR1 is SGHNT and CDR2 YYREEE (reference sequence).